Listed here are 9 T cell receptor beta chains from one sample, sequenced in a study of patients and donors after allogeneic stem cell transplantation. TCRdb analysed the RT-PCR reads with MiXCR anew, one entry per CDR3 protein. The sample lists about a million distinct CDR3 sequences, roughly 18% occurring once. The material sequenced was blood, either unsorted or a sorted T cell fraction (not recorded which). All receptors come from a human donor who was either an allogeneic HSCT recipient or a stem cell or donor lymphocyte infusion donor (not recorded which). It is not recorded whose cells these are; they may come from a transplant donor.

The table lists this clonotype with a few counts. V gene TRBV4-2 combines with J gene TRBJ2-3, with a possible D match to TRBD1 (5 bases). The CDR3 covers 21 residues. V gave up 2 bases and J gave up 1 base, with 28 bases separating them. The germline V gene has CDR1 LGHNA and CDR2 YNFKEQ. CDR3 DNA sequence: TGTGCCAGCAGCCAACTAGACCAGCTGAGACTGGGAAGCAGGGGCACAGATACGCAGTATTTT. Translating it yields CASSQLDQLRLGSRGTDTQYF.

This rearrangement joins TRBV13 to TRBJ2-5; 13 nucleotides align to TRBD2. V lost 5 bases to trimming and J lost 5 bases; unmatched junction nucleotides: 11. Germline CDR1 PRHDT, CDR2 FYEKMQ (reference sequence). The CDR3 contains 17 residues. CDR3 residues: CASSPRTSGRGWETQYF. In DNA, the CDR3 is TGTGCCAGCAGCCCGCGGACTAGCGGGAGAGGTTGGGAGACCCAGTACTTC. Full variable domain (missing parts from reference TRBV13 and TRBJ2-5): AAGVIQSPRHLIKEKRETATLKCYPIPRHDTVYWYQQGPGQDPQFLISFYEKMQSDKGSIPDRFSAQQFSDYHSELNMSSLELGDSALYFCASSPRTSGRGWETQYFGPGTRLLVL.

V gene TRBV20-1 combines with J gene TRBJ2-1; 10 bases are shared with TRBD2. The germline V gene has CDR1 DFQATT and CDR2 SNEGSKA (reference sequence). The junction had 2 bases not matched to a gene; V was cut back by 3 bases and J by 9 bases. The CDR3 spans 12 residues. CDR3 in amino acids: CSARGLASEQFF. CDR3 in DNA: TGCAGTGCTAGGGGACTAGCGAGTGAGCAGTTCTTC.

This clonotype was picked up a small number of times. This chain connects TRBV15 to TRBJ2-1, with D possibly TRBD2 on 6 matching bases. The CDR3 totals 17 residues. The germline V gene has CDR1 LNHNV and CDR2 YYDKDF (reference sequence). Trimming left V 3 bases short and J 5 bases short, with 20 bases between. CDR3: CATSSRDSTIPHNEQFF. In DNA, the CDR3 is TGTGCCACCAGCAGCCGGGACTCTACGATACCCCACAATGAGCAGTTCTTC.

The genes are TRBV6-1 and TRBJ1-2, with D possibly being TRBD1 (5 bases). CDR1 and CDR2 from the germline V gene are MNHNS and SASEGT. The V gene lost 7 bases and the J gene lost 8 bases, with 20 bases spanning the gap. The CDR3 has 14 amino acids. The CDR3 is CASIAPGGESGYTF. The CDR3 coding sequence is TGTGCCAGCATCGCCCCGGGGGGGGAATCGGGCTACACCTTC.

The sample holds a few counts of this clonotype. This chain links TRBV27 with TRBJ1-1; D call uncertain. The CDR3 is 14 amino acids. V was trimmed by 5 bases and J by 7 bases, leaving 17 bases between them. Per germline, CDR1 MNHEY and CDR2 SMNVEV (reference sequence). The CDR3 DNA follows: TGTGCCAGCAGTCCCCGGGCGGAATCGTATGAAGCTTTCTTT. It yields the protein CASSPRAESYEAFF.

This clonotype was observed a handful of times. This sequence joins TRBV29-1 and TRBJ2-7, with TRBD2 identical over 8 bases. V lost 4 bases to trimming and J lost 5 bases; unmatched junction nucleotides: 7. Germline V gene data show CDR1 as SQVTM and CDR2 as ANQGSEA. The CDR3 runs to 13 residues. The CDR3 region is CSVVGTRSHEQYF. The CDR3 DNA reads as TGCAGCGTTGTCGGGACTAGGTCGCACGAGCAGTACTTC.

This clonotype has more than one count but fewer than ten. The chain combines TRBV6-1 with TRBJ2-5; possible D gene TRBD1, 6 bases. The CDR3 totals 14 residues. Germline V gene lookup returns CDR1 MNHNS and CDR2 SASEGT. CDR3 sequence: CETRGLRGNGTQYF. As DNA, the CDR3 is TGTGAGACACGGGGCCTCAGGGGTAACGGGACCCAGTACTTC.

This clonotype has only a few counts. CDR3: CASRTRDRGTETQYF. CDR3 coding DNA: TGTGCCAGCAGAACTCGGGACAGGGGGACGGAGACCCAGTACTTC. The rearrangement joins TRBV6-1 to TRBJ2-5, with 11 bases aligning to TRBD1. CDR1 MNHNS and CDR2 SASEGT come from the germline V gene. V lost 6 bases, J lost 5 bases, and 8 bases stayed unmatched. The CDR3 has 15 residues.